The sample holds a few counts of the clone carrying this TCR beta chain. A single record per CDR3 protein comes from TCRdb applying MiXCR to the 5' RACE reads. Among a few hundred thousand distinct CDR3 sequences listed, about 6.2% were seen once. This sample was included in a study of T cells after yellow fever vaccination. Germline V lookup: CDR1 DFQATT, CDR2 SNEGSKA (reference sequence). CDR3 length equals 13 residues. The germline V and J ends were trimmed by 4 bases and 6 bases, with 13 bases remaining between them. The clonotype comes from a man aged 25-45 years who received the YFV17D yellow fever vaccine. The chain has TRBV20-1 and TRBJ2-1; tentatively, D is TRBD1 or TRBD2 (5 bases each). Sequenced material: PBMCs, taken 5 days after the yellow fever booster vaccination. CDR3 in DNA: TGCAGTGCTAACCCCGGGACGCGCAATGAGCAGTTCTTC. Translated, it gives CSANPGTRNEQFF.